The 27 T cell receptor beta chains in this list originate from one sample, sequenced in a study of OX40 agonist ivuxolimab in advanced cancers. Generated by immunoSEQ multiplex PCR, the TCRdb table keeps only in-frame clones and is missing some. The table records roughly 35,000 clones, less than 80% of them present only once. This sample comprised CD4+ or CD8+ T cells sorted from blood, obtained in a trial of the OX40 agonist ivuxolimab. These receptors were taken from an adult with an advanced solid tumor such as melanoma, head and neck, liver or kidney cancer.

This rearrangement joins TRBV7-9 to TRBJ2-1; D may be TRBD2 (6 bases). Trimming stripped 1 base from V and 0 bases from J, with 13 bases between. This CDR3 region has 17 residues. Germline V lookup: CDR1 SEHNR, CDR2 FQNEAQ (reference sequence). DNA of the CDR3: TGTGCCAGCAGCTTAGTGGAGCGGGTTAGCTCCTACAATGAGCAGTTCTTC. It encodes CASSLVERVSSYNEQFF.

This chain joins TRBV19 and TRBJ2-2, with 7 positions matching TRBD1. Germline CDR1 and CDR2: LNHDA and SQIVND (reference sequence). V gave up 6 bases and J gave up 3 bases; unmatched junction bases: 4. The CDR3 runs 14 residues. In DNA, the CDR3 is TGTGCCAGTAGCCCGGGACAGCACACCGGGGAGCTGTTTTTT. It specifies CASSPGQHTGELFF.

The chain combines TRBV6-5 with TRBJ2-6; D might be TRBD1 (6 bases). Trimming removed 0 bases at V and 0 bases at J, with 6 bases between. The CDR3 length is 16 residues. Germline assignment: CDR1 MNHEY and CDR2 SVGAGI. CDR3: CASSYSGASGANVLTF. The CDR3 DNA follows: TGTGCCAGCAGTTACTCGGGGGCCTCTGGGGCCAACGTCCTGACTTTC.

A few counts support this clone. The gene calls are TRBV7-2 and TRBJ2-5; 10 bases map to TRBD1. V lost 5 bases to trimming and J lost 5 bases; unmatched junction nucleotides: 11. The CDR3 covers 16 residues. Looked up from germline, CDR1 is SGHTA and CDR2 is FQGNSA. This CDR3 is CASSSDGTGVGETQYF. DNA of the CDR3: TGTGCCAGCAGCAGTGATGGGACAGGGGTGGGGGAGACCCAGTACTTC.

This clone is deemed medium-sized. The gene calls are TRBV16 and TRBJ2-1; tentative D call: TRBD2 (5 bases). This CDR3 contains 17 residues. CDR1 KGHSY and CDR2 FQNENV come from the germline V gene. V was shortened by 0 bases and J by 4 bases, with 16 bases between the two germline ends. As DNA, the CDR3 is TGTGCCAGCAGCCAATCAGTCGGGATTCCCCTTTACAATGAGCAGTTCTTC. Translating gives CASSQSVGIPLYNEQFF. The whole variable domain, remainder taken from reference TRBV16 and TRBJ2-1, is GEEVAQTPKHLVRGEGQKAKLYCAPIKGHSYVFWYQQVLKNEFKFLISFQNENVFDETGMPKERFSAKCLPNSPCSLEIQATKLEDSAVYFCASSQSVGIPLYNEQFFGPGTRLTVL.

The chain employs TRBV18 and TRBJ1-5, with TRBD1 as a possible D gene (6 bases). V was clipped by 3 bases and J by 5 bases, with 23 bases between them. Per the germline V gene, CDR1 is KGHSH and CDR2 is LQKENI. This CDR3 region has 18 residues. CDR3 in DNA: TGTGCCAGCTCACCTGACAGGATTTACGTCTCAACCTATCAGCCCCAGCATTTT. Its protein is CASSPDRIYVSTYQPQHF.

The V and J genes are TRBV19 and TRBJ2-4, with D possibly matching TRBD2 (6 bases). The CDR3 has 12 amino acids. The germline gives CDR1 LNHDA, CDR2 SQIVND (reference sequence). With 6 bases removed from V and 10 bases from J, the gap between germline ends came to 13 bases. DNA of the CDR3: TGTGCCAGTAGCCCCAGAGCGGGTATTCAGTACTTC. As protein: CASSPRAGIQYF.

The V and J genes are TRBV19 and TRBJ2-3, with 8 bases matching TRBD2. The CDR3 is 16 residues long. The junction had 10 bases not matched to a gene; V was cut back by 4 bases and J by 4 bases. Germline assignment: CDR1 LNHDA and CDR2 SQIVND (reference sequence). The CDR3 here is CASSTSAGDGSDTQYF. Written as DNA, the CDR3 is TGTGCCAGTAGTACCTCAGCGGGGGATGGATCAGATACGCAGTATTTT.

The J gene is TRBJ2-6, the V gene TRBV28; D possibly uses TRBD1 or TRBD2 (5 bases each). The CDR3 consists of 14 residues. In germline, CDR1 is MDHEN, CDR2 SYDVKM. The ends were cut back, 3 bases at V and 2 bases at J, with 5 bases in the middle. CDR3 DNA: TGTGCCAGCAGTTTGGGGGCTGGGGCCAACGTCCTGACTTTC. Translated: CASSLGAGANVLTF. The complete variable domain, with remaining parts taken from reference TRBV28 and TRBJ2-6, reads DVKVTQSSRYLVKRTGEKVFLECVQDMDHENMFWYRQDPGLGLRLIYFSYDVKMKEKGDIPEGYSVSREKKERFSLILESASTNQTSMYLCASSLGAGANVLTFGAGSRLTVL.

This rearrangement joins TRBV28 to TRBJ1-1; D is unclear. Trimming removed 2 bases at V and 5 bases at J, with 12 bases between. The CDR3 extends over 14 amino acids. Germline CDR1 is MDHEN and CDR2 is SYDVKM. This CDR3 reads CASSLRMGYTEAFF. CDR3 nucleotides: TGTGCCAGCAGTTTACGGATGGGGTATACTGAAGCTTTCTTT.

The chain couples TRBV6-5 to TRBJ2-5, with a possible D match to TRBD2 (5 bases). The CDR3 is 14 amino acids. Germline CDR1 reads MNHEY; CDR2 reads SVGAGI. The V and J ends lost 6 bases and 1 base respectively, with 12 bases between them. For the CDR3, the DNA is TGTGCCAGCAGCTCCCTGGGGAGCCAAGAGACCCAGTACTTC. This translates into CASSSLGSQETQYF.

The CDR3 coding sequence is TGCGCCAGCAGTCCCCCGGGGGATACGCAGTATTTT. It is translated as CASSPPGDTQYF. The V and J genes are TRBV23-1 and TRBJ2-3; TRBD2 might be the D (5 bases). TRBV23-1 is assigned to the ORF class and has an uncertain function. V was trimmed by 4 bases and J by 6 bases, leaving 8 bases between them. The CDR3 runs to 12 residues.

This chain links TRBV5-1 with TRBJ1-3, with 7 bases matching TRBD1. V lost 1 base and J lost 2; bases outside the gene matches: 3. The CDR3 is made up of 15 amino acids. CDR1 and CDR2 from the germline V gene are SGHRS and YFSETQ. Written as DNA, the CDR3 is TGCGCCAGCAGCTTGCTGGGACAGACTGGAAACACCATATATTTT. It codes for CASSLLGQTGNTIYF.

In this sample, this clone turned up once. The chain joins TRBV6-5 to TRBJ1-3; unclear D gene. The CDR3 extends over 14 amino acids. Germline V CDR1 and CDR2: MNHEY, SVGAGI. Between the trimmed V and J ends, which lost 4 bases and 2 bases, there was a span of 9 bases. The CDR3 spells CASSSGVPGNTIYF. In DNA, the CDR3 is TGTGCCAGCAGTTCTGGGGTCCCTGGAAACACCATATATTTT.

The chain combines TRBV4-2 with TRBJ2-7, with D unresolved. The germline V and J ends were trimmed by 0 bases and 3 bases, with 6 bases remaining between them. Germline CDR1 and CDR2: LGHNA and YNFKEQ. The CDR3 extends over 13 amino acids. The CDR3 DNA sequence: TGTGCCAGCAGCCAAGATCCGCACTACGAGCAGTACTTC. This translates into CASSQDPHYEQYF.

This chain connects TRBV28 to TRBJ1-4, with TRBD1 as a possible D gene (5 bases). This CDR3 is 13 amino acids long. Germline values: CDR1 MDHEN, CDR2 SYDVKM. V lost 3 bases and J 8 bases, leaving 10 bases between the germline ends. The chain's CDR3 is CASSLYGAEKLFF. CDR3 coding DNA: TGTGCCAGCAGTTTGTACGGGGCGGAAAAACTGTTTTTT.

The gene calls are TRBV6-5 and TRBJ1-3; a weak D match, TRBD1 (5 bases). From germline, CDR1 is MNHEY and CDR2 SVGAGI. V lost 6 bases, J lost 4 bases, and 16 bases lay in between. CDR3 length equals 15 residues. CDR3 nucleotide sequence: TGTGCCAGCAGGGGGGACGGAGGGCGAGGAAACACCATATATTTT. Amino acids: CASRGDGGRGNTIYF.

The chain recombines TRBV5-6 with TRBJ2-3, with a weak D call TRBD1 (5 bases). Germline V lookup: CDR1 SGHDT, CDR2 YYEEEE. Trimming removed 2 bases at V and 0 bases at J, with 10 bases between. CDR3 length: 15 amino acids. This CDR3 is CASSFRQPSTDTQYF. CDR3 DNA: TGTGCCAGCAGCTTCCGACAGCCCAGCACAGATACGCAGTATTTT.

This chain's CDR3 is CASSSGTPNNSPLHF. DNA for the CDR3: TGTGCCAGCAGCTCCGGGACCCCTAATAATTCACCCCTCCACTTT. The chain is built from TRBV7-9 and TRBJ1-6, with a possible D match to TRBD1 (5 bases). Trimming left V 4 bases short and J 5 bases short, with 12 bases between. Germline loops: CDR1 SEHNR, CDR2 FQNEAQ (reference sequence). This CDR3 has 15 amino acids.

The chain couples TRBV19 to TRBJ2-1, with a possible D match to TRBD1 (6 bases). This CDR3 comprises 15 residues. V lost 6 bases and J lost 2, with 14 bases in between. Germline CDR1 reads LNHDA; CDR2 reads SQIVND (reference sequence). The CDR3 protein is CASRRVQGPYNEQFF. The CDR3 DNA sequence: TGTGCCAGTAGGAGGGTACAGGGACCCTACAATGAGCAGTTCTTC.

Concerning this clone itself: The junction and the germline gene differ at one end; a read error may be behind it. The CDR3 DNA is TGTGCCAGTAATATAGACAGCTACAATCAGCCCCAGCATTTT. This translates into CASNIDSYNQPQHF. J is TRBJ1-5 and V is TRBV19; weak D call: TRBD1 (5 bases). This CDR3 has 14 residues. The germline gives CDR1 LNHDA, CDR2 SQIVND (reference sequence).

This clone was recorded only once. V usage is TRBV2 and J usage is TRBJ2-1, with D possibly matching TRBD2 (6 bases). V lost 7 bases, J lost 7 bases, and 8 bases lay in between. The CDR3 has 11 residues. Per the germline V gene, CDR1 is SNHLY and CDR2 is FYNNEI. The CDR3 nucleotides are TGTGCCAGCACTAGCGTTAATGAGCAGTTCTTC. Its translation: CASTSVNEQFF.

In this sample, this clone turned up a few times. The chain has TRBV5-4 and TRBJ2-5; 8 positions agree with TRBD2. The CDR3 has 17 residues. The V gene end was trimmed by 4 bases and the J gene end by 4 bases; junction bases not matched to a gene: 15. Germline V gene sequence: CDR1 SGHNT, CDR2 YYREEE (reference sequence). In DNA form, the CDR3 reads TGTGCCAGCAGCCTGGTCGTTTTCCCGGGGGGGGCAGAGACCCAGTACTTC. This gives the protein CASSLVVFPGGAETQYF.

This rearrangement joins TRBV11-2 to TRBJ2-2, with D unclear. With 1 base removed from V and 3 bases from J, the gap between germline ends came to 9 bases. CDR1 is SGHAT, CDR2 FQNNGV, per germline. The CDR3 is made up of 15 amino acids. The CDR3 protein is CASSLGSGHTGELFF. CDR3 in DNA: TGTGCCAGCAGCTTAGGATCTGGGCACACCGGGGAGCTGTTTTTT.

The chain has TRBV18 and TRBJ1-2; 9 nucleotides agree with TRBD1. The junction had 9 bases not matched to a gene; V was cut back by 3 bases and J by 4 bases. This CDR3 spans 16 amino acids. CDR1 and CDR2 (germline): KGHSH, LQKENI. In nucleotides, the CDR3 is TGTGCCAGCTCACCCGACCTTGGACAGGGGATCTATGGCTACACCTTC. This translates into CASSPDLGQGIYGYTF.

CDR3 in DNA: TGTGCCAGCAGTGGGGCTTTTGGAAACACCATATATTTT. This codes for CASSGAFGNTIYF. The J gene is TRBJ1-3, the V gene TRBV6-6, with a weak D call TRBD1 (5 bases). The ends were cut back, 5 bases at V and 3 bases at J, with 8 bases in the middle. Germline V gene data show CDR1 as MNHNY and CDR2 as SVGAGI (reference sequence). The CDR3 runs 13 residues.

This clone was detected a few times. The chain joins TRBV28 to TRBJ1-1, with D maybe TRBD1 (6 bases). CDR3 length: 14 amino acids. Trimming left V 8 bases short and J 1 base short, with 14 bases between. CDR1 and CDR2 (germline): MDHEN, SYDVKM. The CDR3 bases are TGTGCCAGCGGAAGGGGGAGTTGGAACACTGAAGCTTTCTTT. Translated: CASGRGSWNTEAFF.